Listed below are T cell receptor beta chains from one sample, sequenced in a study of blood T cell repertoires in COVID-19. Some clones are missing from TCRdb's copy, which holds only in-frame ones; the method was immunoSEQ multiplex PCR. In the table there are roughly 55,000 clones, under 85% of which are singletons. Sequenced input: peripheral blood. Receptors originate from a woman in her sixties or seventies with acute or convalescent COVID-19. CDR3s include the opening cysteine and the closing phenylalanine or tryptophan. Each record gives: J gene, clone size, V gene, CDR3 length, D gene, CDR3 DNA, CDR3 protein. The D gene is left open where the match is weak. The size of a clone is reported for some rows only, either as once, few or many, or as a class for expanded clones.

j_call: TRBJ1-1; clone_size: once; v_call: TRBV10-3; cdr3_length: 12; d_call: -; cdr3_nt: TGTGCCATCAGTGAGGGCCGTACTGAAGCTTTCTTT; cdr3_aa: CAISEGRTEAFF
j_call: TRBJ2-5; clone_size: -; v_call: TRBV11-1; cdr3_length: 15; d_call: -; cdr3_nt: TGTGCCAGCAGGGAGGGCCGGGACTTTCAAGAGACCCAGTACTTC; cdr3_aa: CASREGRDFQETQYF
j_call: TRBJ1-3; clone_size: -; v_call: TRBV11-2; cdr3_length: 16; d_call: TRBD1; cdr3_nt: TGTGCCAGCAGCTTAGTCGGGACAGGGGCTGGAAACACCATATATTTT; cdr3_aa: CASSLVGTGAGNTIYF
j_call: TRBJ1-1; clone_size: -; v_call: TRBV27; cdr3_length: 14; d_call: -; cdr3_nt: TGTGCCAGCAAACTAACCCGGTGGAACACTGAAGCTTTCTTT; cdr3_aa: CASKLTRWNTEAFF
j_call: TRBJ2-1; clone_size: -; v_call: TRBV3-1/TRBV3-2; cdr3_length: 18; d_call: -; cdr3_nt: TGTGCCAGCAGCCCCAAGAGGCGCGGGGGCCCCTCCTACAATGAGCAGTTCTTC; cdr3_aa: CASSPKRRGGPSYNEQFF
j_call: TRBJ2-7; clone_size: -; v_call: TRBV30; cdr3_length: 15; d_call: TRBD2; cdr3_nt: TGTGCCTGGAGCCCTACTAGCGGGGGGACCTACGAGCAGTACTTC; cdr3_aa: CAWSPTSGGTYEQYF
j_call: TRBJ2-7; clone_size: -; v_call: TRBV6-1; cdr3_length: 15; d_call: TRBD2; cdr3_nt: TGTGCCAGCAGTGAGTCTCCAGCGGGGGGGTTCGAGCAGTACTTC; cdr3_aa: CASSESPAGGFEQYF
j_call: TRBJ2-1; clone_size: -; v_call: TRBV5-4; cdr3_length: 15; d_call: -; cdr3_nt: TGTGCCAGCAGCTTCACCGCGGACTCCTACAATGAGCAGTTCTTC; cdr3_aa: CASSFTADSYNEQFF
j_call: TRBJ1-5; clone_size: few; v_call: TRBV30; cdr3_length: 12; d_call: -; cdr3_nt: TGTGCCTGGGACGGTAGAGGTCAGCCCCAGCATTTT; cdr3_aa: CAWDGRGQPQHF
j_call: TRBJ1-4; clone_size: -; v_call: TRBV2; cdr3_length: 18; d_call: -; cdr3_nt: TGTGCCAGCAGGGGACATATTTGGGATGCAGGGGATGGCGAAAAACTGTTTTTT; cdr3_aa: CASRGHIWDAGDGEKLFF
j_call: TRBJ2-4; clone_size: -; v_call: TRBV30; cdr3_length: 14; d_call: -; cdr3_nt: TGTGCCTGTTCTTCAGGTATCAACGAAAACATTCAGTACTTC; cdr3_aa: CACSSGINENIQYF
j_call: TRBJ2-7; clone_size: -; v_call: TRBV5-1; cdr3_length: 13; d_call: -; cdr3_nt: TGCGCCAGCAGCCAATCCGGGACCTACGAGCAGTACTTC; cdr3_aa: CASSQSGTYEQYF
j_call: TRBJ1-5; clone_size: few; v_call: TRBV5-1; cdr3_length: 14; d_call: -; cdr3_nt: TGCGCCAGCAGCTTGGGAGTGGGCAATCAGCCCCAGCATTTT; cdr3_aa: CASSLGVGNQPQHF
j_call: TRBJ1-2; clone_size: -; v_call: TRBV19; cdr3_length: 15; d_call: TRBD1; cdr3_nt: TGTGCCAGTAGTACAACCGGGACAGGGAACTATGGCTACACCTTC; cdr3_aa: CASSTTGTGNYGYTF
j_call: TRBJ2-7; clone_size: -; v_call: TRBV10-3; cdr3_length: 15; d_call: TRBD2; cdr3_nt: TGTGCCATCAGTAAGGTAGCGGGGGCATCCTACGAGCAGTACTTC; cdr3_aa: CAISKVAGASYEQYF
j_call: TRBJ2-7; clone_size: -; v_call: TRBV7-2; cdr3_length: 15; d_call: TRBD1; cdr3_nt: TGTGCCAGCAGAAACCGGGACAGGTCCTCCTACGAGCAGTACTTC; cdr3_aa: CASRNRDRSSYEQYF
j_call: TRBJ2-1; clone_size: -; v_call: TRBV25-1; cdr3_length: 15; d_call: TRBD2; cdr3_nt: TGTGCCAGCAGTGATCCGGCTAGCGGAAAAGGTGAGCAGTTCTTC; cdr3_aa: CASSDPASGKGEQFF
j_call: TRBJ1-4; clone_size: -; v_call: TRBV6-5; cdr3_length: 15; d_call: -; cdr3_nt: TGTGCCAGCAGTTACGCGGGGGCGCGTAATGAAAAACTGTTTTTT; cdr3_aa: CASSYAGARNEKLFF
j_call: TRBJ2-1; clone_size: -; v_call: TRBV5-1; cdr3_length: 15; d_call: TRBD2; cdr3_nt: TGCGCCAGCGCCAAGGTCACTAGCGGGACAAATGAGCAGTTCTTC; cdr3_aa: CASAKVTSGTNEQFF
j_call: TRBJ1-2; clone_size: -; v_call: TRBV2; cdr3_length: 15; d_call: TRBD1; cdr3_nt: TGTGCCAGCAGTGGGTTGACAGGGGCTCAACATGGCTACACCTTC; cdr3_aa: CASSGLTGAQHGYTF
j_call: TRBJ1-5; clone_size: -; v_call: TRBV30; cdr3_length: 14; d_call: -; cdr3_nt: TGTGCCTGGAGTGTGACGGGTGGTAGTCAGCCCCAGCATTTT; cdr3_aa: CAWSVTGGSQPQHF
j_call: TRBJ2-1; clone_size: -; v_call: TRBV29-1; cdr3_length: 15; d_call: TRBD2; cdr3_nt: TGCAGCGTTGAGGCAGCGGGACCTTCCTACAATGAGCAGTTCTTC; cdr3_aa: CSVEAAGPSYNEQFF
j_call: TRBJ2-5; clone_size: -; v_call: TRBV28; cdr3_length: 15; d_call: -; cdr3_nt: TGTGCCAGCAGTCCTAGACTTAACCCCCAAGAGACCCAGTACTTC; cdr3_aa: CASSPRLNPQETQYF
j_call: TRBJ1-2; clone_size: -; v_call: TRBV28; cdr3_length: 15; d_call: TRBD1; cdr3_nt: TGTGCCAGCACCTTGGACAGGGTGCGTAGCTATGGCTACACCTTC; cdr3_aa: CASTLDRVRSYGYTF
j_call: TRBJ1-1; clone_size: -; v_call: TRBV12-5; cdr3_length: 14; d_call: -; cdr3_nt: TGTGCTAGTCAACTATACAGGAGAAACACTGAAGCTTTCTTT; cdr3_aa: CASQLYRRNTEAFF
j_call: TRBJ1-5; clone_size: -; v_call: TRBV19; cdr3_length: 16; d_call: TRBD1; cdr3_nt: TGTGCCAGTAGTTTAGAAGGGACAGGGCTATATCAGCCCCAGCATTTT; cdr3_aa: CASSLEGTGLYQPQHF
j_call: TRBJ1-5; clone_size: -; v_call: TRBV19; cdr3_length: 13; d_call: -; cdr3_nt: TGTGCCAGTAGTATTGGGGGGGTACAGCCCCAGCATTTT; cdr3_aa: CASSIGGVQPQHF
j_call: TRBJ2-1; clone_size: -; v_call: TRBV9; cdr3_length: 16; d_call: TRBD2; cdr3_nt: TGTGCCAGCAGCCTCCGGGGGGGTCGCTCCTACAATGAGCAGTTCTTC; cdr3_aa: CASSLRGGRSYNEQFF
j_call: TRBJ1-2; clone_size: -; v_call: TRBV9; cdr3_length: 15; d_call: TRBD1; cdr3_nt: TGTGCCAGCAGCCTACAGGGGGAAGCCTTCTATGGCTACACCTTC; cdr3_aa: CASSLQGEAFYGYTF
j_call: TRBJ1-2; clone_size: -; v_call: TRBV6-1; cdr3_length: 17; d_call: -; cdr3_nt: TGTGCCAGCAGTGATGTCAAAAATGGGAATAGACAGCGTGGCTACACCTTC; cdr3_aa: CASSDVKNGNRQRGYTF
j_call: TRBJ1-1; clone_size: -; v_call: TRBV5-1; cdr3_length: 16; d_call: -; cdr3_nt: TGCGCCAGCAGCTTGGCTGGGAGGGAAAGGAGCACTGAAGCTTTCTTT; cdr3_aa: CASSLAGRERSTEAFF
j_call: TRBJ1-6; clone_size: few; v_call: TRBV2; cdr3_length: 13; d_call: -; cdr3_nt: TGTGCCAGCACCCGGACGGGGGGTCTGGCCCTCCACTTT; cdr3_aa: CASTRTGGLALHF
j_call: TRBJ2-3; clone_size: -; v_call: TRBV30; cdr3_length: 11; d_call: -; cdr3_nt: TGTGCCTGGGAACAGGGTAATACGCAGTATTTT; cdr3_aa: CAWEQGNTQYF
j_call: TRBJ2-7; clone_size: -; v_call: TRBV30; cdr3_length: 14; d_call: TRBD1; cdr3_nt: TGTGCCTGGAGCTCCGGACAGGGGCCCTACGAGCAGTACTTC; cdr3_aa: CAWSSGQGPYEQYF
j_call: TRBJ2-3; clone_size: -; v_call: TRBV4-2; cdr3_length: 16; d_call: TRBD2; cdr3_nt: TGTGCCAGCAGCCAAGGACAAGCGGGAGGCCCAGATACGCAGTATTTT; cdr3_aa: CASSQGQAGGPDTQYF
j_call: TRBJ1-5; clone_size: -; v_call: TRBV9; cdr3_length: 15; d_call: TRBD1; cdr3_nt: TGTGCCAGCAGCGAAGGACAGGGGCAAAATCAGCCCCAGCATTTT; cdr3_aa: CASSEGQGQNQPQHF
j_call: TRBJ1-5; clone_size: -; v_call: TRBV12-3/TRBV12-4; cdr3_length: 13; d_call: -; cdr3_nt: TGTGCCAGCAGTCCTAACAGGGACCAGCCCCAGCATTTT; cdr3_aa: CASSPNRDQPQHF
j_call: TRBJ2-2; clone_size: -; v_call: TRBV5-1; cdr3_length: 16; d_call: TRBD2; cdr3_nt: TGCGCCAGCAGCTTGGCCGGGGGGATTGACACCGGGGAGCTGTTTTTT; cdr3_aa: CASSLAGGIDTGELFF
j_call: TRBJ2-4; clone_size: -; v_call: TRBV7-8; cdr3_length: 17; d_call: TRBD2; cdr3_nt: TGTGCCAGCAGCTTAGGCGGCGGGAGCTTGCAAAAAAACATTCAGTACTTC; cdr3_aa: CASSLGGGSLQKNIQYF
j_call: TRBJ1-5; clone_size: -; v_call: TRBV30; cdr3_length: 14; d_call: TRBD1; cdr3_nt: TGTGCCTGGAGGGGGACAGGCTCAGGACAGCCCCAGCATTTT; cdr3_aa: CAWRGTGSGQPQHF
j_call: TRBJ1-1; clone_size: -; v_call: TRBV15; cdr3_length: 14; d_call: -; cdr3_nt: TGTGCCACCAGCAAGCAGGGTATGAACACTGAAGCTTTCTTT; cdr3_aa: CATSKQGMNTEAFF
j_call: TRBJ1-6; clone_size: -; v_call: TRBV5-1; cdr3_length: 15; d_call: -; cdr3_nt: TGCGCCAGCAGCTTGGCCCAGGGGAAGAATTCACCCCTCCACTTT; cdr3_aa: CASSLAQGKNSPLHF
j_call: TRBJ2-1; clone_size: -; v_call: TRBV2; cdr3_length: 16; d_call: TRBD2; cdr3_nt: TGTGCCAGCAGTGAAAGGAGGAGCGGGATGGACAATGAGCAGTTCTTC; cdr3_aa: CASSERRSGMDNEQFF